What follows are 2 T cell receptor beta chains derived from one specimen sequenced in a study of shared clonotypes between healthy human individuals. It was CD45RO-negative cells, positively selected for CCR7, that made up naive CD8 cells, with terminally differentiated effector memory CD45RA+ cells excluded. Here immunoSEQ multiplex PCR was the method, and the copy in TCRdb shows in-frame clones only, minus some. The data show hundreds of thousands of clones, approximately 95% seen once. Specimen: naive CD8+ T cells sorted from blood. These receptors came from a woman aged 25 to 39 in good health.

The chain links TRBV25-1 to TRBJ2-7; 7 bases are shared with TRBD1. This CDR3 has 13 residues. V shed 5 bases and J 7 bases; nucleotides not matched to a gene: 8. CDR1 and CDR2 from the germline V gene are MGHDK and SYGVNS. The CDR3 reads CASSTDRVREQYF. DNA of the CDR3: TGTGCCAGCAGTACAGACAGGGTGAGGGAGCAGTACTTC.

V gene TRBV28 combines with J gene TRBJ1-2; 7 nucleotides line up with TRBD1. Germline loops: CDR1 MDHEN, CDR2 SYDVKM. With V trimmed by 5 bases and J by 2 bases, 11 bases remained unmatched. This CDR3 has 16 amino acids. CDR3 residues: CASSRTSRGLNYGYTF. The CDR3 bases are TGTGCCAGCAGTCGAACCTCCAGGGGGTTAAACTATGGCTACACCTTC.